The rows below give T cell receptor beta chains drawn from one sample of a study of shared clonotypes between healthy human individuals. Some clones are missing from TCRdb's copy, which holds only in-frame ones; the method was immunoSEQ multiplex PCR. The sample yields more than 900,000 clones, roughly 74% seen once. Material for sequencing was memory CD4+ T cells from PBMCs. All receptors derive from a man between 18 and 29 years old in good health. Some clones in this sample may be carry-over from other donors' samples. Each CDR3 is given with its conserved first and last residue. The order of the fields is J gene, clone size, D gene, V gene, CDR3 protein, CDR3 DNA. The D gene is left open where the match is weak. Part of the rows lack a size; the others show once, few, many or a class for expanded clones.

j_gene: TRBJ2-3
abundance: few
d_gene: -
v_gene: TRBV5-1
CDR3aa: CASSLLGDTQYF
CDR3nt: TGCGCCAGCAGCTTGCTGGGAGATACGCAGTATTTT

j_gene: TRBJ2-7
abundance: -
d_gene: TRBD2
v_gene: TRBV11-2
CDR3aa: CASRPRTSGGYEQYF
CDR3nt: TGTGCCAGCAGGCCTAGGACTAGCGGTGGCTACGAGCAGTACTTC

j_gene: TRBJ2-3
abundance: -
d_gene: -
v_gene: TRBV6-5
CDR3aa: CASSPGTRTDTQYF
CDR3nt: TGTGCCAGCAGCCCCGGGACCAGGACAGATACGCAGTATTTT

j_gene: TRBJ2-3
abundance: -
d_gene: -
v_gene: TRBV11-2
CDR3aa: CASSLVRAGDTQYF
CDR3nt: TGTGCCAGCAGCTTAGTCAGGGCGGGAGATACGCAGTATTTT

j_gene: TRBJ2-7
abundance: once
d_gene: -
v_gene: TRBV18
CDR3aa: CASSPAITGHYEQYF
CDR3nt: TGTGCCAGCTCACCGGCAATAACAGGGCACTACGAGCAGTACTTC

j_gene: TRBJ1-2
abundance: -
d_gene: -
v_gene: TRBV11-2
CDR3aa: CASSFSRQNYGYTF
CDR3nt: TGTGCCAGCAGCTTTTCCAGACAGAACTATGGCTACACCTTC

j_gene: TRBJ2-5
abundance: -
d_gene: TRBD1
v_gene: TRBV25-1
CDR3aa: CASSEMGQSGEYF
CDR3nt: TGTGCCAGCAGTGAAATGGGACAGTCAGGGGAGTACTTC

j_gene: TRBJ1-2
abundance: -
d_gene: TRBD1
v_gene: TRBV18
CDR3aa: CASSPGQGEYGYTF
CDR3nt: TGTGCCAGCTCCCCCGGACAGGGGGAGTATGGCTACACCTTC

j_gene: TRBJ2-1
abundance: -
d_gene: -
v_gene: TRBV7-2
CDR3aa: CASSLQGGNEQFF
CDR3nt: TGTGCCAGCAGCCTACAGGGAGGCAATGAGCAGTTCTTC

j_gene: TRBJ2-3
abundance: -
d_gene: TRBD2
v_gene: TRBV5-1
CDR3aa: CASSFRLAGDTDTQYF
CDR3nt: TGCGCCAGCAGCTTTAGACTAGCGGGAGACACAGATACGCAGTATTTT

j_gene: TRBJ2-4
abundance: few
d_gene: -
v_gene: TRBV29-1
CDR3aa: CSVGQSPRLQYF
CDR3nt: TGCAGCGTTGGACAGTCCCCTCGCCTTCAGTACTTC

j_gene: TRBJ1-1
abundance: -
d_gene: -
v_gene: TRBV19
CDR3aa: CASTPRGRAEAFF
CDR3nt: TGTGCCAGTACCCCCCGAGGTAGGGCTGAAGCTTTCTTT

j_gene: TRBJ2-1
abundance: -
d_gene: TRBD2
v_gene: TRBV6-5
CDR3aa: CASTPTSAGYEQFF
CDR3nt: TGTGCCAGCACCCCAACTAGCGCTGGCTATGAGCAGTTCTTC

j_gene: TRBJ2-1
abundance: few
d_gene: TRBD1
v_gene: TRBV27
CDR3aa: CASSFVGQGYHEQFF
CDR3nt: TGTGCCAGCAGTTTCGTGGGACAGGGTTATCATGAGCAGTTCTTC

j_gene: TRBJ2-2
abundance: -
d_gene: -
v_gene: TRBV14
CDR3aa: CASSPRWVNTGELFF
CDR3nt: TGTGCCAGCAGCCCCCGATGGGTCAACACCGGGGAGCTGTTTTTT

j_gene: TRBJ2-3
abundance: -
d_gene: -
v_gene: TRBV28
CDR3aa: CASRDGEGDTQYF
CDR3nt: TGTGCCAGCAGAGACGGTGAAGGAGATACGCAGTATTTT

j_gene: TRBJ1-2
abundance: -
d_gene: -
v_gene: TRBV5-1
CDR3aa: CASSLESTNYGYTF
CDR3nt: TGCGCCAGCAGCTTGGAATCCACTAACTATGGCTACACCTTC

j_gene: TRBJ2-7
abundance: -
d_gene: -
v_gene: TRBV5-1
CDR3aa: CASSRDYIYEQYF
CDR3nt: TGCGCCAGCAGCCGAGACTATATATACGAGCAGTACTTC

j_gene: TRBJ2-1
abundance: -
d_gene: TRBD2
v_gene: TRBV7-3
CDR3aa: CASSLTLGLAGGYNEQFF
CDR3nt: TGTGCCAGCAGCTTAACGCTGGGACTAGCGGGAGGGTACAATGAGCAGTTCTTC

j_gene: TRBJ2-5
abundance: -
d_gene: TRBD2
v_gene: TRBV7-9
CDR3aa: CASSNLAGLSGETQYF
CDR3nt: TGTGCCAGCAGCAATCTAGCGGGTCTGTCAGGGGAGACCCAGTACTTC

j_gene: TRBJ2-7
abundance: -
d_gene: -
v_gene: TRBV27
CDR3aa: CASSLDTDYEQYF
CDR3nt: TGTGCCAGCAGTTTAGACACGGACTACGAGCAGTACTTC

j_gene: TRBJ2-5
abundance: many
d_gene: TRBD2
v_gene: TRBV5-4
CDR3aa: CASSPGWTSEETQYF
CDR3nt: TGTGCCAGCAGCCCAGGGTGGACTAGCGAAGAGACCCAGTACTTC

j_gene: TRBJ2-7
abundance: -
d_gene: -
v_gene: TRBV15
CDR3aa: CATSRDKQYEQYF
CDR3nt: TGTGCCACCAGCCGGGACAAACAGTACGAGCAGTACTTC

j_gene: TRBJ1-3
abundance: -
d_gene: -
v_gene: TRBV11-2
CDR3aa: CASSSLEGAGNTIYF
CDR3nt: TGTGCCAGCAGCTCCCTGGAGGGGGCTGGAAACACCATATATTTT